The next 31 T cell receptor beta chains were all read from a single sample in a study of early T cells in non-severe SARS-CoV-2 infection. TCRdb fed the 5' RACE reads into MiXCR, producing one record per CDR3 protein. The sample has more than 25,000 distinct CDR3 sequences; 4% to 5.5% are singletons. The sample was whole blood. The receptors were gathered from an adult who was a healthcare worker with PCR-confirmed SARS-CoV-2 infection or an uninfected control (not recorded which).

V and J are TRBV12-3 or TRBV12-4 and TRBJ1-1; TRBD1 might be the D (6 bases). The CDR3 extends over 13 amino acids. Trimming removed 6 bases at V and 7 bases at J, with 15 bases between. CDR3: CASSKGGGLEAFF. The CDR3 DNA sequence: TGTGCCAGCAGCAAAGGTGGGGGCCTTGAAGCTTTCTTT.

In this sample, this clonotype is medium-sized. V gene TRBV20-1 combines with J gene TRBJ1-6; D is unresolved. Trimming removed 5 bases at V and 6 bases at J, with 14 bases between. The CDR3 is 14 amino acids. Germline V gene lookup returns CDR1 DFQATT and CDR2 SNEGSKA (reference sequence). The CDR3 nucleotides read TGCAGTGCTGGCAGTGGAAGGTTTAATTCACCCCTCCACTTT. Amino acids: CSAGSGRFNSPLHF.

This clonotype has more than one count but fewer than ten. CDR3 DNA sequence: TGTGCCAGCAGCCAAGAGGCGTTAGCGGGAGTAAGTGAGCAGTTCTTC. Translated, it gives CASSQEALAGVSEQFF. The chain couples TRBV3-1 to TRBJ2-1; 9 nucleotides agree with TRBD2. The junction had 9 bases not matched to a gene; V was cut back by 0 bases and J by 9 bases. The germline CDR1 and CDR2 sequences are LGHDT and YNNKEL (reference sequence). The CDR3 loop spans 16 amino acids.

This clonotype has at least ten counts. The chain combines TRBV11-2 with TRBJ2-2; 10 bases align to TRBD2. V gave up 1 base and J gave up 1 base; unmatched junction bases: 6. The CDR3 sequence is 18 residues long. Germline assignment: CDR1 SGHAT and CDR2 FQNNGV. The CDR3 spells CASSLGASGSRNTGELFF. Here the CDR3 DNA reads TGTGCCAGCAGCTTAGGGGCTAGCGGGAGCAGGAACACCGGGGAGCTGTTTTTT.

V and J are TRBV20-1 and TRBJ2-7, with D perhaps TRBD1 or TRBD2 (6 bases each). The V and J ends lost 3 bases and 4 bases respectively, with 16 bases between them. This CDR3 region has 14 residues. Germline V gene data show CDR1 as DFQATT and CDR2 as SNEGSKA (reference sequence). The CDR3 region has the DNA TGCAGTGCTAGTAGGGGGGAGGATAGGTACGAGCAGTACTTC. Encoded protein: CSASRGEDRYEQYF.

This clonotype was picked up a small number of times. The chain uses TRBV20-1 and TRBJ1-1; D uncertain. Trimming cost V 0 bases and J 1 base, with 6 bases left between them. This CDR3 is built from 13 residues. Germline lookup yields CDR1 DFQATT and CDR2 SNEGSKA (reference sequence). The CDR3 nucleotides are TGCAGTGCTAGAGATCCCGGGAACACTGAAGCTTTCTTT. The encoded protein is CSARDPGNTEAFF.

This clonotype was found many times. CDR3: CASSELGGSYNSPLHF. The CDR3 DNA follows: TGCGCCAGCAGTGAGTTGGGGGGCTCCTATAATTCACCCCTCCACTTT. V usage is TRBV10-1 and J usage is TRBJ1-6; weak D call: TRBD1 (5 bases). V gave up 1 base and J gave up 0 bases, with 7 bases separating them. The CDR3 sequence is 16 residues long. In germline, CDR1 is WNHNN, CDR2 SYGVQD (reference sequence).

Only a few counts were recorded for this clonotype. The rearrangement uses TRBV27 and TRBJ2-7; D remains ambiguous. The CDR3 runs to 12 residues. Germline V gives CDR1 MNHEY, CDR2 SMNVEV (reference sequence). V lost 8 bases and J lost 6, with 14 bases in between. The CDR3 here is CASGSRTREQYF. The CDR3 bases are TGTGCCAGCGGGTCTAGGACGCGCGAGCAGTACTTC.

In this sample, this clonotype turned up many times. The chain couples TRBV9 to TRBJ1-1; perhaps TRBD1 as D (6 bases). V shed 2 bases and J shed 1 base, with 6 bases lying between them. The CDR3 has 13 residues. CDR1 is SGDLS and CDR2 is YYNGEE in the germline V gene. CDR3 DNA sequence: TGTGCCAGCAGCGTGACAGGGAACACTGAAGCTTTCTTT. Amino acids: CASSVTGNTEAFF.

In the case of this clonotype: No DNA is shown, since the ends of the CDR3 on it are uncertain; the CDR3 is the one TCRdb lists. The chain employs TRBV7-5 and TRBJ2-1; TRBD1, the table's D call, lacks a check against the DNA. TRBV7-5 is a pseudogene locus. The CDR3 totals 16 residues, both ends included. The CDR3 is CISVPEHQDRVNEQFF.

This clonotype was recorded many times. One junction end disagrees with the germline gene, perhaps due to a read error. The genes are TRBV5-1 and TRBJ1-1; D gene ambiguous. Germline values: CDR1 SGHRS, CDR2 YFSETQ. This CDR3 contains 13 residues. For the CDR3, the DNA is TGCGCCAGCAGCTTCGGACTGAACACTGAAGTTTTCTTT. Translation gives CASSFGLNTEVFF.

Many counts were recorded for this clonotype. This chain connects TRBV19 to TRBJ2-3, with 11 positions matching TRBD1. Germline V lookup: CDR1 LNHDA, CDR2 SQIVND (reference sequence). This CDR3 is built from 14 residues. With 3 bases clipped from V and 5 bases from J, the junction kept 1 base outside the gene matches. This CDR3 is CASSMGTGGDTQYF. DNA of the CDR3: TGTGCCAGTAGTATGGGGACAGGGGGAGATACGCAGTATTTT.

This clonotype was seen at least ten times. The chain employs TRBV18 and TRBJ2-7; 8 positions agree with TRBD1. The trim removed 3 bases at V and 1 base at J, leaving 14 bases unmatched. This CDR3 is 18 amino acids long. Germline CDR1 reads KGHSH; CDR2 reads LQKENI. The CDR3: CASSPSGTGSQGSYEQYF. CDR3 sequence (DNA): TGTGCCAGCTCACCCTCGGGGACAGGATCTCAAGGGTCCTACGAGCAGTACTTC.

This clonotype was counted many times. The V and J genes are TRBV5-1 and TRBJ2-7, with TRBD2 matching 7 bases. After removal of 0 bases from V and 2 bases from J, the junction contained 2 bases not matched to a gene. This CDR3 is 14 amino acids long. Germline loops: CDR1 SGHRS, CDR2 YFSETQ. In nucleotides, the CDR3 is TGCGCCAGCAGCTTGGCCGCGGGAGCCTACGAGCAGTACTTC. Translation gives CASSLAAGAYEQYF.

This clonotype was observed a handful of times. The gene calls are TRBV18 and TRBJ2-5, with 8 bases matching TRBD2. The CDR3 runs to 17 residues. From germline, CDR1 is KGHSH and CDR2 LQKENI. V shed 0 bases, J shed 4 bases, and the junction held 10 bases outside the gene matches. The CDR3 protein is CASSPPIRGRFGETQYF. The DNA for the CDR3 is TGTGCCAGCTCACCACCGATCCGCGGGAGGTTTGGAGAGACCCAGTACTTC.

This clonotype was observed many times. The V gene is TRBV7-3, the J gene TRBJ2-7; 8 nucleotides match TRBD2. The trim removed 2 bases at V and 3 bases at J, leaving 0 bases unmatched. Germline V lookup: CDR1 SGHTA, CDR2 FQGTGA. The CDR3 sequence is 13 residues long. The CDR3 loop reads CASSLREGYEQYF. CDR3 sequence (DNA): TGTGCCAGCAGCTTACGGGAGGGCTACGAGCAGTACTTC. Complete variable domain (other parts from reference TRBV7-3 and TRBJ2-7): GAGVSQTPSNKVTEKGKYVELRCDPISGHTALYWYRQSLGQGPEFLIYFQGTGAADDSGLPNDRFFAVRPEGSVSTLKIQRTERGDSAVYLCASSLREGYEQYFGPGTRLTVT.

This clonotype was seen at least ten times. V and J are TRBV12-3 or TRBV12-4 and TRBJ2-5, with D perhaps TRBD1 (6 bases). The CDR3 totals 14 residues. The germline V and J ends were trimmed by 7 bases and 5 bases, with 17 bases remaining between them. The CDR3, as DNA: TGTGCCAGCACCTGGACAGATTTTGCCGAGACCCAGTACTTC. Translating gives CASTWTDFAETQYF.

This clonotype was counted many times. The rearrangement joins TRBV10-3 to TRBJ2-2; D gene unclear. The length of the CDR3 is 12 residues. V lost 4 bases and J lost 4, with 4 bases in between. Germline values: CDR1 ENHRY, CDR2 SYGVKD. The CDR3 loop reads CAISGATGELFF. DNA for the CDR3: TGTGCCATCAGTGGGGCCACCGGGGAGCTGTTTTTT.

Relative to its sample, this clonotype is medium-sized. This rearrangement joins TRBV2 to TRBJ1-6; D unresolved. V was clipped by 10 bases and J by 0 bases, with 13 bases between them. The CDR3 consists of 15 residues. Germline V CDR1 and CDR2: SNHLY, FYNNEI. DNA for the CDR3: TGTGCCACCGGACCCCGGAGCTCCTATAATTCACCCCTCCACTTT. Translation gives CATGPRSSYNSPLHF. Variable domain in full (rest from reference TRBV2 and TRBJ1-6): EPEVTQTPSHQVTQMGQEVILRCVPISNHLYFYWYRQILGQKVEFLVSFYNNEISEKSEIFDDQFSVERPDGSNFTLKIRSTKLEDSAMYFCATGPRSSYNSPLHFGNGTRLTVT.

The sample holds a few counts of this clonotype. V gene TRBV12-3 or TRBV12-4 combines with J gene TRBJ2-1, with D unclear. CDR3 size: 15 residues. Trimming took off 1 base at V and 1 base at J, with 8 bases between the two ends. In DNA form, the CDR3 reads TGTGCCAGCAGTTTAGTTGGAAATTCCTACAATGAGCAGTTCTTC. This sequence encodes CASSLVGNSYNEQFF.

This clonotype was counted ten times or more. J is TRBJ2-2 and V is TRBV5-1; D unresolved. V was shortened by 4 bases and J by 4 bases, with 11 bases between the two germline ends. The CDR3 sequence is 14 residues long. Looked up from germline, CDR1 is SGHRS and CDR2 is YFSETQ. CDR3 in DNA: TGCGCCAGCAGCCCCCAGGTTGGCACCGGGGAGCTGTTTTTT. Translation gives CASSPQVGTGELFF.

This clonotype was counted between two and nine times. The chain uses TRBV5-1 and TRBJ1-1; weak D call: TRBD1 (5 bases). This CDR3 has 14 amino acids. CDR1 is SGHRS and CDR2 is YFSETQ in the germline V gene. V lost 3 bases and J 4 bases, leaving 13 bases between the germline ends. CDR3 coding DNA: TGCGCCAGCAGCTCCCCTGGGGGGGGCACTGAAGCTTTCTTT. This encodes CASSSPGGGTEAFF.

This chain joins TRBV20-1 and TRBJ1-4; weak D call: TRBD1 (5 bases). V was cut by 2 bases and J by 2 bases, with 12 bases left in between. CDR1 and CDR2 (germline): DFQATT, SNEGSKA (reference sequence). This CDR3 has 15 residues. The CDR3 region is CSARRRGATNEKLFF. CDR3 nucleotide sequence: TGCAGTGCTAGACGGAGGGGCGCGACTAATGAAAAACTGTTTTTT.

This clonotype was detected ten times or more. The rearrangement joins TRBV3-1 to TRBJ2-2; D gene uncertain. Germline values: CDR1 LGHDT, CDR2 YNNKEL (reference sequence). The CDR3 runs 18 residues. V was shortened by 0 bases and J by 9 bases, with 23 bases between the two germline ends. The CDR3 loop is CASSQEATRVLGRRELFF. Written as DNA, the CDR3 is TGTGCCAGCAGCCAAGAGGCCACAAGAGTGCTCGGGCGGCGGGAGCTGTTTTTT.

This clonotype was recorded many times. This chain joins TRBV20-1 and TRBJ1-2, with 7 bases identical to TRBD1. The CDR3 is 14 residues long. Losses at the gene ends were 0 bases for V and 8 bases for J; bases not matched to a gene: 9. The germline CDR1 and CDR2 sequences are DFQATT and SNEGSKA (reference sequence). Written as DNA, the CDR3 is TGCAGTGCTAGAGATACGGGAGGGGGACAGGGCTACACCTTC. As protein: CSARDTGGGQGYTF.

This clonotype was detected only a few times. The chain carries TRBV11-2 and TRBJ1-1; D may be TRBD1 (6 bases). The germline CDR1 and CDR2 sequences are SGHAT and FQNNGV. Trimming took 0 bases from V and 4 from J, leaving 9 bases between them. The CDR3 contains 14 residues. CDR3 in amino acids: CASSLDRGGTEAFF. In DNA, the CDR3 is TGTGCCAGCAGCTTAGACAGGGGAGGCACTGAAGCTTTCTTT.

This clonotype was seen a handful of times. This CDR3 reads CASSSPGADTQYF. CDR3 DNA: TGCGCCAGCAGCTCCCCCGGGGCAGATACGCAGTATTTT. The chain couples TRBV5-1 to TRBJ2-3; D might be TRBD2 (5 bases). CDR1 is SGHRS and CDR2 is YFSETQ in the germline V gene. The CDR3 is 13 amino acids. V dropped 3 bases and J dropped 4 bases, with 9 bases sitting between them.

This clonotype was seen a few times. The rearrangement links TRBV18 to TRBJ2-7; D is perhaps TRBD2 (5 bases). Germline V CDR1 and CDR2: KGHSH, LQKENI. The V gene lost 5 bases and the J gene lost 5 bases, with 10 bases spanning the gap. The CDR3 loop spans 12 amino acids. The CDR3 DNA follows: TGTGCCAGCTCAGCTCGGGGTGACGAGCAGTACTTC. It specifies CASSARGDEQYF.

In its sample, this clonotype was seen a few times. This chain uses TRBV27 with TRBJ2-1, with D tentatively TRBD1 (6 bases). In germline, CDR1 is MNHEY, CDR2 SMNVEV (reference sequence). Trimming cost V 3 bases and J 6 bases, with 15 bases left between them. This CDR3 comprises 15 residues. The DNA for the CDR3 is TGTGCCAGCAGTTTGGACAGAGCTCAGGGCAATGAGCAGTTCTTC. Amino acid sequence: CASSLDRAQGNEQFF.

In its sample, this clonotype was seen many times. CDR3 in DNA: TGTGCCAGCAGTGAAGGCTCCCTCGGCGATGAGCAGTTCTTC. Encoded protein: CASSEGSLGDEQFF. The V and J genes are TRBV2 and TRBJ2-1; D is uncertain. V lost 1 base, J lost 8 bases, and 12 bases lay in between. The CDR3 sequence is 14 residues long. Germline CDR1 is SNHLY and CDR2 is FYNNEI.

This clonotype was picked up many times. The chain uses TRBV30 and TRBJ1-1, with D hard to call. This CDR3 contains 13 residues. V was clipped by 1 base and J by 0 bases, with 6 bases between them. Germline-derived CDR1 and CDR2 are GTSNPN and SVGIG (reference sequence). This CDR3 reads CAWSARLNTEAFF. The CDR3 region has the DNA TGTGCCTGGAGTGCCCGTTTGAACACTGAAGCTTTCTTT.